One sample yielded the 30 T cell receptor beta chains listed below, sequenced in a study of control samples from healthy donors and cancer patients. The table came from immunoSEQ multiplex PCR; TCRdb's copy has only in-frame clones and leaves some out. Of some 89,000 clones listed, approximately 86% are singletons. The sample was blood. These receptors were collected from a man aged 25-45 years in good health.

The CDR3 sequence is CASSPRVAGEEGGSYNEQFF. The CDR3 nucleotides are TGCGCCAGCAGCCCGAGGGTAGCGGGGGAAGAAGGAGGATCCTACAATGAGCAGTTCTTC. The rearrangement links TRBV4-1 to TRBJ2-1; 9 bases match TRBD2. V lost 4 bases, J lost 1 base, and 17 bases stayed unmatched. Germline V gives CDR1 MGHRA, CDR2 YSYEKL. The CDR3 extends over 20 amino acids.

The CDR3 DNA is TGTGCCAGCGGGGGGGGGTACACTGAAGCTTTCTTT. Its protein product is CASGGGYTEAFF. The V call is TRBV19, the J call TRBJ1-1; D perhaps matches TRBD1 (5 bases). The CDR3 has 12 residues. V lost 9 bases and J lost 3, with 11 bases in between. Germline lookup yields CDR1 LNHDA and CDR2 SQIVND (reference sequence).

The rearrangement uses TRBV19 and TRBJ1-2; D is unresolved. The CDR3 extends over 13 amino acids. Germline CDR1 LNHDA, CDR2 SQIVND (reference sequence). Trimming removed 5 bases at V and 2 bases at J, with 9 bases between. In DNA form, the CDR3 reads TGTGCCAGTAGTTGGAGGGAGAACTATGGCTACACCTTC. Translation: CASSWRENYGYTF.

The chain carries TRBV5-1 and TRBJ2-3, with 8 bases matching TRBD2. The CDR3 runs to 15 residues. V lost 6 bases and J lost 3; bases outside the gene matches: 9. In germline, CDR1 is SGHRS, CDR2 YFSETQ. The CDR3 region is CASNFLGGATDTQYF. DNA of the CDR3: TGCGCCAGCAACTTCCTCGGGGGGGCGACAGATACGCAGTATTTT.

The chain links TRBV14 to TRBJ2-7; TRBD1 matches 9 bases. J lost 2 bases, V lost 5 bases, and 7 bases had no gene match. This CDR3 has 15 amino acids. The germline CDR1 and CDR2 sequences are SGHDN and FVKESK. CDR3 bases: TGTGCCAGCAGCGAATCCGGGACAGGGACCTACGAGCAGTACGTC. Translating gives CASSESGTGTYEQYV.

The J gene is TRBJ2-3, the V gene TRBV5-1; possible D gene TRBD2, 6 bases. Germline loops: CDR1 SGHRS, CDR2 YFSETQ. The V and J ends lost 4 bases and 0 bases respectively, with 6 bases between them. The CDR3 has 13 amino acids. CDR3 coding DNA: TGCGCCAGCAGCGCGGGGAGCACAGATACGCAGTATTTT. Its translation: CASSAGSTDTQYF.

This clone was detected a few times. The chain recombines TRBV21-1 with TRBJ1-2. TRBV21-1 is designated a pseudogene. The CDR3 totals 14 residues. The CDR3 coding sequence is TGTGCCAGCAGCAAAGCGGAGGGGGGGTTTGGCTACACCTTC. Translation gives CASSKAEGGFGYTF.

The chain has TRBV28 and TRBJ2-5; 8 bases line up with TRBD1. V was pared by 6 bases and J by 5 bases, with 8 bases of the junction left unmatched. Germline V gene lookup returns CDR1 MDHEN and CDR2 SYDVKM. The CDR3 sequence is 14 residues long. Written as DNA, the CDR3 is TGTGCCAGCAGGGCTCAGGGGGCGGGGGAGACCCAGTACTTC. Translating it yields CASRAQGAGETQYF. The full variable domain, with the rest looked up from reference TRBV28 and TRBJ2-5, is DVKVTQSSRYLVKRTGEKVFLECVQDMDHENMFWYRQDPGLGLRLIYFSYDVKMKEKGDIPEGYSVSREKKERFSLILESASTNQTSMYLCASRAQGAGETQYFGPGTRLLVL.

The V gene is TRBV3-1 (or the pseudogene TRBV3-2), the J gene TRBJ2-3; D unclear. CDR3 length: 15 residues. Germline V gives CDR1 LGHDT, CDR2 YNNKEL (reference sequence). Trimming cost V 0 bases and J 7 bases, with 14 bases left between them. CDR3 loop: CASSQDRIPTHTQYF. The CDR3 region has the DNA TGTGCCAGCAGCCAAGACCGGATCCCAACCCATACGCAGTATTTT.

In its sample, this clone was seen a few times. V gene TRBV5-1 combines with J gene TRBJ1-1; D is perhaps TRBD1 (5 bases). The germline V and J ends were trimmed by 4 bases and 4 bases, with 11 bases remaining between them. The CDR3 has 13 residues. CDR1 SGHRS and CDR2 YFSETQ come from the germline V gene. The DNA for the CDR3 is TGCGCCAGCAGCCAGACAGTTACCACTGAAGCTTTCTTT. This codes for CASSQTVTTEAFF.

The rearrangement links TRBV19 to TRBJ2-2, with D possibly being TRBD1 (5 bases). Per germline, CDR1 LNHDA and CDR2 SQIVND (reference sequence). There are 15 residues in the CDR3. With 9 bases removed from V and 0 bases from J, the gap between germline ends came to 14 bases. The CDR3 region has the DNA TGTGCCAGCCCCCCGAGACAGACGAACACCGGGGAGCTGTTTTTT. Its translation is CASPPRQTNTGELFF.

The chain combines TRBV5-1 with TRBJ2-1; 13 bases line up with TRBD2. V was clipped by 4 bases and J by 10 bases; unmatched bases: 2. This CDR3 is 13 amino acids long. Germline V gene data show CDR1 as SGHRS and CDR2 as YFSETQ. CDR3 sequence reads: CASSLTSGGEQFF. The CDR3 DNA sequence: TGCGCCAGCAGCCTGACTAGCGGGGGGGAGCAGTTCTTC.

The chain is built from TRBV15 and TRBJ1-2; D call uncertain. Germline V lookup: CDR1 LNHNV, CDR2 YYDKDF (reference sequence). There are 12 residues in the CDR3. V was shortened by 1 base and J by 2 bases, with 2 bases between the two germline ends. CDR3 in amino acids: CATSRVNYGYTF. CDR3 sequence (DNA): TGTGCCACCAGCAGAGTAAACTATGGCTACACCTTC.

The CDR3 reads CATSDERGGRDTQYF. In DNA, the CDR3 is TGTGCCACCAGTGATGAGCGGGGGGGCCGGGATACGCAGTATTTT. The rearrangement links TRBV24-1 to TRBJ2-3; 10 bases are a match to TRBD2. The CDR3 loop spans 15 amino acids. V was pared by 3 bases and J by 6 bases, with 5 bases of the junction left unmatched. Germline V gives CDR1 KGHDR, CDR2 SFDVKD.

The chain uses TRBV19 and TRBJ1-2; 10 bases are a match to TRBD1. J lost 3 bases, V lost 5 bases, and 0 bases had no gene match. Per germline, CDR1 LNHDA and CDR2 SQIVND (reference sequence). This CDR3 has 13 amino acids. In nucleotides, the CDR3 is TGTGCCAGTAGTGGGACAGGGGACTATGGCTACACCTTC. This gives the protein CASSGTGDYGYTF.

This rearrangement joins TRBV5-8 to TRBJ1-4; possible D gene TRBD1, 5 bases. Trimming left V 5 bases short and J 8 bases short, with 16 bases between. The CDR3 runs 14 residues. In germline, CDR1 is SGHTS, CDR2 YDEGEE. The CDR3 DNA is TGTGCCAGCAGTAACTACAGGAGGGGCGAAAAACTGTTTTTT. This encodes CASSNYRRGEKLFF.

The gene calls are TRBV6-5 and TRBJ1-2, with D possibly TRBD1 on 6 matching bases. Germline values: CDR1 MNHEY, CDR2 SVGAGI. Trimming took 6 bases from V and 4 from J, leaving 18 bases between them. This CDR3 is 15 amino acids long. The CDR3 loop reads CASSSGGAEVYGYTF. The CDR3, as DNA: TGTGCCAGCAGCAGCGGGGGGGCAGAGGTCTATGGCTACACCTTC.

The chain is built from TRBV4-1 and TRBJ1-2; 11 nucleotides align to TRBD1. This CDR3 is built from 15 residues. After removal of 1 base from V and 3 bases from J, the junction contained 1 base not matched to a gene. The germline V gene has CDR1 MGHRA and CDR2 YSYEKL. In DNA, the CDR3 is TGCGCCAGCAGCCAAGGGACAGGGGGCCACTATGGCTACACCTTC. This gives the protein CASSQGTGGHYGYTF.

CDR3 amino acids: CASSRDLGETQYF. Written as DNA, the CDR3 is TGTGCCAGCAGCCGAGATCTAGGGGAGACCCAGTACTTC. The rearrangement uses TRBV11-2 and TRBJ2-5; D is ambiguous. V was clipped by 5 bases and J by 5 bases, with 12 bases between them. Germline V lookup: CDR1 SGHAT, CDR2 FQNNGV. This CDR3 contains 13 residues.

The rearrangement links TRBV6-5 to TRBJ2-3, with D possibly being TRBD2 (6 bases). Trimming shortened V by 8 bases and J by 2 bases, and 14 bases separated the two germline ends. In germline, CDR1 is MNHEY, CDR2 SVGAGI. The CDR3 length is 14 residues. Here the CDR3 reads CASGGLRLTDTQYF. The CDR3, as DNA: TGTGCCAGCGGGGGACTTAGACTCACAGATACGCAGTATTTT.

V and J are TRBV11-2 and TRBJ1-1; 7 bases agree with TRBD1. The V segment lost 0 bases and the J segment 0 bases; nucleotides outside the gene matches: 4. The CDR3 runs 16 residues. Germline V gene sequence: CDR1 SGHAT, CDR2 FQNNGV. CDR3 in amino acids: CASSLDPGQMNTEAFF. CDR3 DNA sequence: TGTGCCAGCAGCTTAGATCCGGGACAGATGAACACTGAAGCTTTCTTT.

Here the CDR3 DNA reads TGTGCCAGCAGCTTAGCGCAGGGGGCGTCTGGAAACACCATATATTTT. Protein: CASSLAQGASGNTIYF. The rearrangement uses TRBV7-6 and TRBJ1-3; 8 bases map to TRBD1. This CDR3 spans 16 amino acids. The trim removed 0 bases at V and 1 base at J, leaving 2 bases unmatched. Germline assignment: CDR1 SGHVS and CDR2 FNYEAQ.

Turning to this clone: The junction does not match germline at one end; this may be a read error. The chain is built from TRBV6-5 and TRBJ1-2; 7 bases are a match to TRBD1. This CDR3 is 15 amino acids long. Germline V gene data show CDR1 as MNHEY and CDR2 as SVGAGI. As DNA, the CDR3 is TGTGCCAGCAGTGACTCGACAGGGCTCCTCTATGGCTACACCTTC. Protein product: CASSDSTGLLYGYTF.

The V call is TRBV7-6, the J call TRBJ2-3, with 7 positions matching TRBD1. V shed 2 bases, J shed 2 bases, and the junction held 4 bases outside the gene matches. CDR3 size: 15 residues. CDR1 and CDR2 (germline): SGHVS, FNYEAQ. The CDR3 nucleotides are TGTGCCAGCAGCTTAACAGGGGAACCCACAGATACGCAGTATTTT. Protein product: CASSLTGEPTDTQYF.

The chain's CDR3 is CASSHGFGETQYF. The CDR3 coding sequence is TGTGCCAGCAGCCACGGGTTCGGGGAGACCCAGTACTTC. The chain has TRBV3-1 (or the pseudogene TRBV3-2) and TRBJ2-5; D remains unclear. The germline V and J ends were trimmed by 3 bases and 5 bases, with 10 bases remaining between them. In germline, CDR1 is LGHDT, CDR2 YNNKEL (reference sequence). The length of the CDR3 is 13 residues.

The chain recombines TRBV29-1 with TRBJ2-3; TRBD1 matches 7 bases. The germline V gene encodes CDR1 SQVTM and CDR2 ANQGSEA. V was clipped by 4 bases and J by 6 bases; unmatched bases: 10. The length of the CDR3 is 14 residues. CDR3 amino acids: CSVAQGSGSDTQYF. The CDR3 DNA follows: TGCAGCGTTGCACAGGGGTCCGGGTCGGATACGCAGTATTTT.

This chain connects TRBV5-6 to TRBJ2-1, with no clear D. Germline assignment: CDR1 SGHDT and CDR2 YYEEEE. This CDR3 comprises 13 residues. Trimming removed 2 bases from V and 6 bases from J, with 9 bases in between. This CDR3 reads CASSFSSSNEQFF. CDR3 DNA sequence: TGTGCCAGCAGCTTTTCCTCGTCCAATGAGCAGTTCTTC.

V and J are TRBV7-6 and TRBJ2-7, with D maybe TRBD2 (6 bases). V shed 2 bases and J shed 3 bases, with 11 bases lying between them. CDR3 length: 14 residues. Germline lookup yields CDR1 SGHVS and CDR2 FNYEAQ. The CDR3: CASSLRDWDYEQYF. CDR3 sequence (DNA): TGTGCCAGCAGCTTACGGGACTGGGACTACGAGCAGTACTTC.

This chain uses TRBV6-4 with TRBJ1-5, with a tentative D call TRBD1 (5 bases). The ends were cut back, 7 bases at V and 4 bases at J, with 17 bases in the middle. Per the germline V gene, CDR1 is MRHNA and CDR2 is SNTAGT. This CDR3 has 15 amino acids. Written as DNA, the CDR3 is TGTGCCAGCATACTCTCCGGGGCCGAGAATCAGCCCCAGCATTTT. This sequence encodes CASILSGAENQPQHF.

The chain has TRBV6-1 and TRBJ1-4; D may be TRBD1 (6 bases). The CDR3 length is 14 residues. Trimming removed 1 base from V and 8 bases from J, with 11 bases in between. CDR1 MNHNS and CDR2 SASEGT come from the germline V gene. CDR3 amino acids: CASSEDRAGEKLFF. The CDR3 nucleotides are TGTGCCAGCAGTGAAGACAGGGCAGGAGAAAAACTGTTTTTT.